The 29 T cell receptor beta chains below were found in one sample sequenced in a study of blood T cell repertoires in COVID-19. Produced via immunoSEQ multiplex PCR; TCRdb's table is partial and in-frame only. The sample shows 95,000 to 150,000 clones, 75% to 90% of them seen only once. Sequenced sample: peripheral blood. These receptors all come from a man aged 65 to 79 with active or convalescent COVID-19.

This clone has a handful of counts. The gene calls are TRBV29-1 and TRBJ2-7, with 11 bases that match TRBD2. Germline V CDR1 and CDR2: SQVTM, ANQGSEA. V shed 6 bases, J shed 3 bases, and the junction held 1 base outside the gene matches. The CDR3 covers 12 residues. This CDR3 is CSVGTSGYEQYF. Written as DNA, the CDR3 is TGCAGCGTGGGGACTAGCGGCTACGAGCAGTACTTC.

CDR3 sequence reads: CAISAWTGGAGNTIYF. CDR3 coding DNA: TGTGCCATCAGCGCTTGGACAGGGGGAGCTGGAAACACCATATATTTT. This chain connects TRBV10-3 to TRBJ1-3; 10 bases are shared with TRBD1. After removal of 6 bases from V and 2 bases from J, the junction contained 7 bases not matched to a gene. The CDR3 sequence is 16 residues long. CDR1 is ENHRY, CDR2 SYGVKD, per germline.

This clone was detected only a few times. V and J are TRBV28 and TRBJ2-1, with a tentative D call TRBD2 (6 bases). This CDR3 region has 14 residues. V was trimmed by 6 bases and J by 0 bases, leaving 9 bases between them. The germline gives CDR1 MDHEN, CDR2 SYDVKM. CDR3 in amino acids: CASRRGGSYNEQFF. For the CDR3, the DNA is TGTGCCAGCAGGAGGGGAGGCTCCTACAATGAGCAGTTCTTC. The full variable domain, in which reference TRBV28 and TRBJ2-1 provide the parts outside the CDR3, is DVKVTQSSRYLVKRTGEKVFLECVQDMDHENMFWYRQDPGLGLRLIYFSYDVKMKEKGDIPEGYSVSREKKERFSLILESASTNQTSMYLCASRRGGSYNEQFFGPGTRLTVL.

The chain recombines TRBV27 with TRBJ1-1; D call uncertain. V was trimmed by 0 bases and J by 4 bases, leaving 12 bases between them. Germline values: CDR1 MNHEY, CDR2 SMNVEV (reference sequence). The length of the CDR3 is 15 residues. CDR3: CASSLSPEPSTEAFF. DNA for the CDR3: TGTGCCAGCAGTTTATCCCCGGAACCTAGCACTGAAGCTTTCTTT.

The chain combines TRBV3-1 (or the pseudogene TRBV3-2) with TRBJ2-2; TRBD1 matches at 7 bases. Trimming took 6 bases from V and 2 from J; bases not matched to a gene: 9. Germline V CDR1 and CDR2: LGHDT, YNNKEL (reference sequence). The CDR3 is 16 residues long. CDR3 sequence: CASRKGQLLNTGELFF. The CDR3 DNA is TGTGCCAGCAGAAAGGGACAGTTATTAAACACCGGGGAGCTGTTTTTT.

This clone appeared a single time. The V call is TRBV28, the J call TRBJ2-5; D is possibly TRBD2 (5 bases). This CDR3 is 12 amino acids long. Trimming cost V 5 bases and J 7 bases, with 11 bases left between them. Looked up from germline, CDR1 is MDHEN and CDR2 is SYDVKM. The CDR3 reads CASSPLEGTQYF. The CDR3 DNA follows: TGTGCCAGCAGTCCCCTTGAGGGGACCCAGTACTTC. Using reference TRBV28 and TRBJ2-5 for the parts outside the CDR3, the full variable domain is DVKVTQSSRYLVKRTGEKVFLECVQDMDHENMFWYRQDPGLGLRLIYFSYDVKMKEKGDIPEGYSVSREKKERFSLILESASTNQTSMYLCASSPLEGTQYFGPGTRLLVL.

The rearrangement joins TRBV18 to TRBJ2-2; D ambiguous. The germline CDR1 and CDR2 sequences are KGHSH and LQKENI. The CDR3 loop spans 15 amino acids. V was shortened by 6 bases and J by 3 bases, with 14 bases between the two germline ends. CDR3 sequence reads: CASSPGGAYTGELFF. DNA of the CDR3: TGTGCCAGCTCCCCCGGCGGAGCCTACACCGGGGAGCTGTTTTTT.

This clone was seen a single time. The rearrangement joins TRBV18 to TRBJ1-2, with D possibly being TRBD1 (6 bases). V lost 4 bases, J lost 4 bases, and 16 bases lay in between. Per germline, CDR1 KGHSH and CDR2 LQKENI. CDR3 size: 15 residues. The CDR3 nucleotides are TGTGCCAGCTCACTGTCCCTCGGCAGGGGCTATGGCTACACCTTC. Protein product: CASSLSLGRGYGYTF.

The rearrangement joins TRBV5-6 to TRBJ1-2, with D tentatively TRBD1 (5 bases). V was pared by 4 bases and J by 4 bases, with 14 bases between. The length of the CDR3 is 14 residues. Germline V gives CDR1 SGHDT, CDR2 YYEEEE. The CDR3 protein is CASSSYGQIYGYTF. Here the CDR3 DNA reads TGTGCCAGCAGCAGCTACGGACAAATCTATGGCTACACCTTC.

The gene calls are TRBV4-1 and TRBJ1-5, with a tentative D call TRBD1 (5 bases). The V gene lost 0 bases and the J gene lost 0 bases, with 12 bases spanning the gap. CDR1 and CDR2 (germline): MGHRA, YSYEKL. The CDR3 has 17 amino acids. The CDR3 DNA reads TGCGCCAGCAGCCAAGATTGGACAAGCCTTAGCAATCAGCCCCAGCATTTT. The encoded protein is CASSQDWTSLSNQPQHF.

The V gene is TRBV10-2, the J gene TRBJ1-5; 9 bases match TRBD1. Germline V lookup: CDR1 WSHSY, CDR2 SAAADI. This CDR3 has 16 residues. The ends lost 6 bases at V and 3 bases at J; junction bases unmatched: 9. This CDR3 is CASSAPTGGNNQPQHF. In DNA, the CDR3 is TGCGCCAGCAGCGCCCCGACAGGGGGAAACAATCAGCCCCAGCATTTT.

The chain combines TRBV5-1 with TRBJ1-6, with TRBD1 identical over 8 bases. The germline V gene encodes CDR1 SGHRS and CDR2 YFSETQ. V was clipped by 0 bases and J by 10 bases; unmatched bases: 6. The CDR3 runs to 15 residues. Here the CDR3 reads CASSLEWTGYSPLHF. DNA of the CDR3: TGCGCCAGCAGCTTGGAGTGGACAGGGTACTCACCCCTCCACTTT.

This sequence joins TRBV6-5 and TRBJ1-1; 9 positions agree with TRBD1. The CDR3 length is 14 residues. Germline V CDR1 and CDR2: MNHEY, SVGAGI. V lost 7 bases and J lost 3; bases outside the gene matches: 6. CDR3 DNA: TGTGCCAGCACCCAACAGGGGGCCGACACTGAAGCTTTCTTT. This gives the protein CASTQQGADTEAFF.

This rearrangement joins TRBV19 to TRBJ1-1, with TRBD1 matching 7 bases. This CDR3 spans 19 amino acids. Trimming cost V 8 bases and J 0 bases; bases outside gene matches: 21. CDR1 and CDR2 (germline): LNHDA, SQIVND (reference sequence). The CDR3 region is CASFPGWDSLDFMNTEAFF. CDR3 bases: TGTGCCAGTTTCCCCGGTTGGGACAGCCTCGACTTTATGAACACTGAAGCTTTCTTT.

Of note for this clone: A read error may account for a junction end that differs from germline. V and J are TRBV29-1 and TRBJ2-1; 14 nucleotides agree with TRBD2. The CDR3 has 12 residues. Germline V lookup: CDR1 SQVTM, CDR2 ANQGSEA. The CDR3 region is CSVEEGTSGSIF. The CDR3 DNA sequence: TGCAGCGTTGAAGAAGGGACTAGCGGGAGTATCTTC.

The chain is built from TRBV5-6 and TRBJ2-7, with 10 bases aligning to TRBD1. Germline loops: CDR1 SGHDT, CDR2 YYEEEE. V lost 4 bases to trimming and J lost 4 bases; unmatched junction nucleotides: 5. This CDR3 contains 14 residues. In DNA, the CDR3 is TGTGCCAGCAGCCCCGGGACAGGGGTATACGAGCAGTACTTC. Translated: CASSPGTGVYEQYF.

This clone was counted once. The chain couples TRBV11-1 to TRBJ2-7; D may be TRBD1 (6 bases). Germline assignment: CDR1 SGHAT and CDR2 FQDESV (reference sequence). CDR3 length: 15 residues. Trimming shortened V by 1 base and J by 0 bases, and 10 bases separated the two germline ends. The CDR3 DNA is TGTGCCAGCAGCTTAGGGTGGGGGCACTCCTACGAGCAGTACTTC. It is translated as CASSLGWGHSYEQYF. Complete variable domain (other parts from reference TRBV11-1 and TRBJ2-7): EAEVAQSPRYKITEKSQAVAFWCDPISGHATLYWYRQILGQGPELLVQFQDESVVDDSQLPKDRFSAERLKGVDSTLKIQPAELGDSAMYLCASSLGWGHSYEQYFGPGTRLTVT.

The genes are TRBV9 and TRBJ2-5; 7 positions agree with TRBD1. Germline loops: CDR1 SGDLS, CDR2 YYNGEE. V was pared by 1 base and J by 2 bases, with 8 bases of the junction left unmatched. The CDR3 is 16 residues long. CDR3 sequence reads: CASSVTHRGGQETQYF. The DNA for the CDR3 is TGTGCCAGCAGCGTAACTCACAGGGGCGGGCAAGAGACCCAGTACTTC.

The V gene is TRBV5-6, the J gene TRBJ2-3, with TRBD1 as a possible D gene (6 bases). Trimming left V 1 base short and J 0 bases short, with 9 bases between. The CDR3 loop spans 15 amino acids. Germline V gene data show CDR1 as SGHDT and CDR2 as YYEEEE. CDR3 DNA: TGTGCCAGCAGCTTGAGAGGGACAAGCACAGATACGCAGTATTTT. Translated: CASSLRGTSTDTQYF.

This chain uses TRBV24-1 with TRBJ2-7, with TRBD2 matching over 7 bases. The CDR3 loop spans 14 amino acids. Trimming took 9 bases from V and 5 from J; bases not matched to a gene: 12. Germline V gene lookup returns CDR1 KGHDR and CDR2 SFDVKD. The CDR3 is CATGTNRRGDEQYF. The DNA of the CDR3 is TGTGCCACCGGGACTAACCGGAGAGGGGACGAGCAGTACTTC.

This clone was found a few times. The chain couples TRBV3-1 (or the pseudogene TRBV3-2) to TRBJ2-7, with 7 bases fitting TRBD2. Germline V gives CDR1 LGHDT, CDR2 YNNKEL (reference sequence). V gave up 6 bases and J gave up 6 bases; unmatched junction bases: 11. The CDR3 sequence is 14 residues long. The CDR3 DNA reads as TGTGCCAGCAGTCGGGGGACTATGCCTTCCGAGCAGTACTTC. Translating gives CASSRGTMPSEQYF.

The chain employs TRBV7-9 and TRBJ1-1; no clear D. The CDR3 runs 16 residues. Germline V CDR1 and CDR2: SEHNR, FQNEAQ (reference sequence). V was clipped by 4 bases and J by 2 bases, with 17 bases between them. DNA for the CDR3: TGTGCCAGCAGCTCACTACTAGGACCGAGAAACACTGAAGCTTTCTTT. Its translation is CASSSLLGPRNTEAFF.

This clone was seen only once. The J gene is TRBJ2-3, the V gene TRBV28, with D unclear. Between the trimmed V and J ends, which lost 5 bases and 4 bases, there was a span of 19 bases. This CDR3 has 16 amino acids. The germline CDR1 and CDR2 sequences are MDHEN and SYDVKM. The DNA of the CDR3 is TGTGCCAGCAGTCCCTCCGCTGGCCCGTTCGCAGATACGCAGTATTTT. Its translation is CASSPSAGPFADTQYF.

The chain combines TRBV11-2 with TRBJ1-3; TRBD1 might be the D (5 bases). Germline values: CDR1 SGHAT, CDR2 FQNNGV. The CDR3 is made up of 14 amino acids. V was pared by 1 base and J by 7 bases, with 11 bases between. The CDR3 region is CASSLGQFSNTIYF. The CDR3 nucleotides are TGTGCCAGCAGCTTAGGACAGTTTAGCAACACCATATATTTT.

This clone was detected only a few times. The rearrangement uses TRBV11-2 and TRBJ2-3; 11 bases are shared with TRBD2. Germline trimming cut 1 base from V and 3 bases from J; bases unmatched to any gene: 3. This CDR3 region has 16 residues. Germline V gene data show CDR1 as SGHAT and CDR2 as FQNNGV. The CDR3 region has the DNA TGTGCCAGCAGCTTAGTGGCTAGCGGGAGGACAGATACGCAGTATTTT. It is translated as CASSLVASGRTDTQYF.

The chain couples TRBV28 to TRBJ2-3, with 7 bases aligning to TRBD2. V trimming: 5 bases; J trimming: 4 bases; junction bases outside the gene matches: 12. The CDR3 contains 16 residues. Germline CDR1 and CDR2: MDHEN and SYDVKM. The CDR3 loop is CASSLYLAELSDTQYF. CDR3 in DNA: TGTGCCAGCAGTCTTTATCTAGCGGAGTTGTCAGATACGCAGTATTTT.

CDR3 residues: CASSEVVTANYGYTF. As DNA, the CDR3 is TGTGCCAGCAGTGAAGTGGTGACAGCTAACTATGGCTACACCTTC. V gene TRBV6-1 combines with J gene TRBJ1-2; maybe TRBD1 (5 bases). V gave up 1 base and J gave up 0 bases, with 9 bases separating them. The CDR3 totals 15 residues. Germline CDR1 and CDR2: MNHNS and SASEGT.

This chain uses TRBV24-1 with TRBJ2-3; perhaps TRBD1 as D (6 bases). V lost 6 bases to trimming and J lost 2 bases, with 14 bases between them. Germline CDR1 and CDR2: KGHDR and SFDVKD. The CDR3 has 15 residues. The CDR3 here is CATSPTGQHTDTQYF. CDR3 nucleotide sequence: TGTGCCACCAGTCCTACCGGACAGCACACAGATACGCAGTATTTT.

The rearrangement links TRBV6-5 to TRBJ1-1, with a possible D match to TRBD1 (5 bases). Trimming removed 4 bases from V and 0 bases from J, with 15 bases in between. Per the germline V gene, CDR1 is MNHEY and CDR2 is SVGAGI. The CDR3 sequence is 16 residues long. The CDR3 sequence: CASSSWPTVMNTEAFF. CDR3 DNA: TGTGCCAGCAGTTCCTGGCCGACAGTGATGAACACTGAAGCTTTCTTT.